These 8 T cell receptor beta chains share one sample of origin, sequenced in a study of cytomegalovirus exposure and HLA in healthy donors. PCR primers comprised 60 Vbeta and 13 Jbeta primers. Using immunoSEQ multiplex PCR, the repertoire was profiled, and TCRdb retains in-frame clones only, with some absent. The sample consists of some 87,000 clones, roughly 80% of them appearing once. The sequenced material came from PBMCs. Receptors were obtained from a man between 25 and 39 years old in good health and CMV-seronegative.

This rearrangement joins TRBV10-3 to TRBJ2-5; no clear D. The J call is doubtful: the DNA matches TRBJ2-7 better. This CDR3 comprises 12 residues. The germline CDR1 and CDR2 sequences are ENHRY and SYGVKD. The CDR3 nucleotides read TGTGCCATCGGTACAGATACCTACGAGCAGTACTTC. This encodes CAIGTDTYEQYF.

This clone appeared a few times. The J gene is TRBJ2-7, the V gene TRBV11-3; 9 positions match TRBD1. The J call is doubtful: the DNA matches TRBJ2-1 better. Germline V CDR1 and CDR2: SGHNT, YENEEA. The CDR3 is 18 residues long. The CDR3 sequence is CASSFGDRVIPSYNEQFF. For the CDR3, the DNA is TGTGCCAGCAGCTTCGGGGACAGGGTTATCCCCTCCTACAATGAGCAGTTCTTC.

The rearrangement joins TRBV7-9 to TRBJ2-3; D is ambiguous. Germline loops: CDR1 SEHNR, CDR2 FQNEAQ (reference sequence). Trimming removed 4 bases at V and 1 base at J, with 21 bases between. The CDR3 length is 18 residues. CDR3 region: CASSSGLDIPLGTDTQYF. Here the CDR3 DNA reads TGTGCCAGCAGCTCCGGGTTGGATATTCCCCTTGGCACAGATACGCAGTATTTT.

This clone appeared a few times. This chain connects TRBV30 to TRBJ1-2; a weak D match, TRBD1 (5 bases). The V end was cut by 0 bases, the J end by 0 bases, with 5 bases between. Germline-derived CDR1 and CDR2 are GTSNPN and SVGIG (reference sequence). The CDR3 has 13 residues. This CDR3 is CAWSVQANYGYTF. For the CDR3, the DNA is TGTGCCTGGAGTGTACAGGCTAACTATGGCTACACCTTC.

This clone was observed a handful of times. J is TRBJ2-7 and V is TRBV18; TRBD1 matches at 8 bases. CDR1 and CDR2 (germline): KGHSH, LQKENI. The CDR3 runs 15 residues. Germline trimming cut 3 bases from V and 2 bases from J; bases unmatched to any gene: 6. CDR3 sequence (DNA): TGTGCCAGCTCACCCCGGACAGGGTTTACCTACGAGCAGTACTTC. Translating it yields CASSPRTGFTYEQYF.

This clone came up once. The J gene is TRBJ2-2, the V gene TRBV19; D possibly corresponds to TRBD1 (5 bases). The CDR3 consists of 16 residues. Germline-derived CDR1 and CDR2 are LNHDA and SQIVND (reference sequence). The V end was cut by 5 bases, the J end by 4 bases, with 17 bases between. CDR3 sequence: CASSARGITSTGELFF. In nucleotides, the CDR3 is TGTGCCAGTAGTGCTAGGGGTATCACGAGCACCGGGGAGCTGTTTTTT.

The chain is built from TRBV6-5 and TRBJ2-3; 13 bases fit TRBD2. The germline V gene encodes CDR1 MNHEY and CDR2 SVGAGI. The V segment lost 7 bases and the J segment 9 bases; nucleotides outside the gene matches: 7. The CDR3 is made up of 14 amino acids. CDR3 loop: CASTLAGGMGTQYF. CDR3 nucleotides: TGTGCCAGCACACTAGCGGGGGGGATGGGGACGCAGTATTTT.

The chain has TRBV9 and TRBJ2-4, with D possibly being TRBD2 (5 bases). Trimming pared 4 bases from V and 5 bases from J, leaving 13 bases between. The CDR3 extends over 14 amino acids. Germline assignment: CDR1 SGDLS and CDR2 YYNGEE. Here the CDR3 reads CASSPYQAENIQYF. For the CDR3, the DNA is TGTGCCAGCAGCCCTTATCAAGCGGAAAACATTCAGTACTTC.